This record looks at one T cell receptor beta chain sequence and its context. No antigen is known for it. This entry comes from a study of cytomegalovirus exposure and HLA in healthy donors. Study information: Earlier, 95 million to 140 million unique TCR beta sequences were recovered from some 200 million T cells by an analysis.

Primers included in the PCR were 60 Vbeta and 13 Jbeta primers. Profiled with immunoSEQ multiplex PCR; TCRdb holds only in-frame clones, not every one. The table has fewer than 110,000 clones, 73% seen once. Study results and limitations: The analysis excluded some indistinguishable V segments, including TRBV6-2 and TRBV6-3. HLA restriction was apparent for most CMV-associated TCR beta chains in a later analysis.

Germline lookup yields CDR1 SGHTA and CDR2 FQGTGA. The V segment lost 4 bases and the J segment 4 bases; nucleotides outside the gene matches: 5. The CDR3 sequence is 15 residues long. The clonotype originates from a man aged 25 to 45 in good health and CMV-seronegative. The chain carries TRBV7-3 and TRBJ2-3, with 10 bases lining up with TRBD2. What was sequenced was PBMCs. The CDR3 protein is CASSSLAGESDTQYF. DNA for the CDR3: TGTGCCAGCAGCTCCCTAGCGGGAGAATCAGATACGCAGTATTTT. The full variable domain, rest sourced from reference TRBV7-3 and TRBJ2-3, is GAGVSQTPSNKVTEKGKYVELRCDPISGHTALYWYRQSLGQGPEFLIYFQGTGAADDSGLPNDRFFAVRPEGSVSTLKIQRTERGDSAVYLCASSSLAGESDTQYFGPGTRLTVL.